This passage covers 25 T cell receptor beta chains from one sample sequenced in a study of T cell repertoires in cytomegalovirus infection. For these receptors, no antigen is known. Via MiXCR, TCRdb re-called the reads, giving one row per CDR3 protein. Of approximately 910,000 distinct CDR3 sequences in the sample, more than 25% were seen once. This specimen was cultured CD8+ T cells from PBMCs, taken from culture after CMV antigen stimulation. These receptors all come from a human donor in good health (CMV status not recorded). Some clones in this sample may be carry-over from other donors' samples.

The CDR3 reads CASSRGEGNEQFF. CDR3 nucleotides: TGTGCCAGCAGTAGGGGAGAGGGGAATGAGCAGTTCTTC. The chain couples TRBV12-3 or TRBV12-4 to TRBJ2-1; the D gene could be TRBD1 or TRBD2 (5 bases each). Trimming shortened V by 5 bases and J by 7 bases, and 12 bases separated the two germline ends. The CDR3 has 13 residues.

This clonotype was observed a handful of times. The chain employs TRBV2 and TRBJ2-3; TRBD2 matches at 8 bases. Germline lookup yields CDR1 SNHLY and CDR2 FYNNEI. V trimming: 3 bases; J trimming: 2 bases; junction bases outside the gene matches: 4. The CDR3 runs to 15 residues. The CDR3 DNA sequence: TGTGCCAGCAGTGATGGCGGGGGGTACACAGATACGCAGTATTTT. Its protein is CASSDGGGYTDTQYF.

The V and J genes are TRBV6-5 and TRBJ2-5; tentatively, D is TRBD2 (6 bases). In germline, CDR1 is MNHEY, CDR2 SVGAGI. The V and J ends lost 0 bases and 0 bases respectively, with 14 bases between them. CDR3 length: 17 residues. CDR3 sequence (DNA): TGTGCCAGCAGTTACTCGACGGGGGTACGGTACCAAGAGACCCAGTACTTC. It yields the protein CASSYSTGVRYQETQYF.

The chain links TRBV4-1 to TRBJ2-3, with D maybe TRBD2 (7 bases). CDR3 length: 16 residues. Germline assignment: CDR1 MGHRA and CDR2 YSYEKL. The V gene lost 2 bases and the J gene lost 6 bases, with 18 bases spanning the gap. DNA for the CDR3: TGCGCCAGCAGCCAACCCGGAGGGGGGGCCGGGGATACGCAGTATTTT. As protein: CASSQPGGGAGDTQYF.

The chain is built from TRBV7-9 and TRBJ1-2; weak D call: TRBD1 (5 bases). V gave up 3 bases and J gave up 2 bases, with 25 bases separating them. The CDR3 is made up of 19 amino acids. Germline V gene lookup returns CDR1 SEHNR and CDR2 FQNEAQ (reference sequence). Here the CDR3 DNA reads TGTGCCAGCAGCTTTTCGGACATCAGAGATTTTGAGAGGAACTATGGCTACACCTTC. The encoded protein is CASSFSDIRDFERNYGYTF. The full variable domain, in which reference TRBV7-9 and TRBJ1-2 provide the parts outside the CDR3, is DTGVSQNPRHKITKRGQNVTFRCDPISEHNRLYWYRQTLGQGPEFLTYFQNEAQLEKSRLLSDRFSAERPKGSFSTLEIQRTEQGDSAMYLCASSFSDIRDFERNYGYTFGSGTRLTVV.

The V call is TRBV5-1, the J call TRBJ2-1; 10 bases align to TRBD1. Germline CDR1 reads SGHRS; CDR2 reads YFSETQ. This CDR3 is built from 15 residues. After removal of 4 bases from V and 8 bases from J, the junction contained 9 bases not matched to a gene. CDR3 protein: CASSRGTGVRDEQFF. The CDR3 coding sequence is TGCGCCAGCAGCCGCGGGACAGGGGTAAGGGATGAGCAGTTCTTC.

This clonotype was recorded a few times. Here the CDR3 reads CAISWGQLYGYTF. DNA for the CDR3: TGTGCCATCAGCTGGGGACAGCTCTATGGCTACACCTTC. The V gene is TRBV10-3, the J gene TRBJ1-2, with 7 nucleotides matching TRBD1. CDR1 ENHRY and CDR2 SYGVKD come from the germline V gene. This CDR3 region has 13 residues. V trimming: 6 bases; J trimming: 4 bases; junction bases outside the gene matches: 5.

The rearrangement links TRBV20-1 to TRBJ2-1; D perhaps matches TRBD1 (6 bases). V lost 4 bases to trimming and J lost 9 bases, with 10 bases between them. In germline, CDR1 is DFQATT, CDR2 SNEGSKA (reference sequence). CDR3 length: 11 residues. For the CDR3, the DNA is TGCAGTGCTATACAGGGTGGTGAGCAGTTCTTC. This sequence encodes CSAIQGGEQFF.

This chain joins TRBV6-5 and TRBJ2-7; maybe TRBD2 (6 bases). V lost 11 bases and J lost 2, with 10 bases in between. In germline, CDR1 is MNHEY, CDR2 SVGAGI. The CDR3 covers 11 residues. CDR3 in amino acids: CASGETYEQYF. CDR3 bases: TGTGCCTCGGGGGAGACCTACGAGCAGTACTTC.

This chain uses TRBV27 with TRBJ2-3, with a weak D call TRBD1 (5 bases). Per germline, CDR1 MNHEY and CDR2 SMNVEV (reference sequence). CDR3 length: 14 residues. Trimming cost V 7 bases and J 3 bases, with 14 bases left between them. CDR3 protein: CASTGPAATDTQYF. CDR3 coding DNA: TGTGCCAGCACAGGGCCAGCAGCAACAGATACGCAGTATTTT.

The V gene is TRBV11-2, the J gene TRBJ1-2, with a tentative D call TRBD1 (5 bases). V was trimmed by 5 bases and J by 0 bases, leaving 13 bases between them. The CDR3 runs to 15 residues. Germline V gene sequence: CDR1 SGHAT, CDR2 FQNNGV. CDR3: CASSSRDRTNYGYTF. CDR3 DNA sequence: TGTGCCAGCAGCAGCCGGGACCGGACTAACTATGGCTACACCTTC.

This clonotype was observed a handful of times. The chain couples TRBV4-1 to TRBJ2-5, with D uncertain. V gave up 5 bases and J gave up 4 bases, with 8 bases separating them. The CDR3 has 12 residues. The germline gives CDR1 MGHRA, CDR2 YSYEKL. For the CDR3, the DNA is TGCGCCAGCAGCGGACCGGCAGAGACCCAGTACTTC. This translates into CASSGPAETQYF.

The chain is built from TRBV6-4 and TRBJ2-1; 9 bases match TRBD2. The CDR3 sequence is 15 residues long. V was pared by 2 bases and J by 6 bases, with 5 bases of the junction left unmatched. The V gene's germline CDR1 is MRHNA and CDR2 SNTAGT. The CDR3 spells CASSDGLAGINEQFF. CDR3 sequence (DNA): TGTGCCAGCAGTGACGGCCTAGCGGGGATCAATGAGCAGTTCTTC.

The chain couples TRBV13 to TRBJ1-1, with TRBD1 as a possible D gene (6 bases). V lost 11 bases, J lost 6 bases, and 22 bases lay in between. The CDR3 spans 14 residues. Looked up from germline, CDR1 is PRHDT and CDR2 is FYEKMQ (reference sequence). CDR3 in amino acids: CAVHPQGMRPEAFF. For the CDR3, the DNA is TGTGCCGTCCACCCACAGGGAATGAGACCTGAAGCTTTCTTT.

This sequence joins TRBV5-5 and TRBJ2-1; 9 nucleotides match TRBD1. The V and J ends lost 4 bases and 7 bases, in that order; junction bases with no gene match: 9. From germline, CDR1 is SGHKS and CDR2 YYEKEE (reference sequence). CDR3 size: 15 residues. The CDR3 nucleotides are TGTGCCAGCAGCGCCCCCGGGACAGGGTTTAATGAGCAGTTCTTC. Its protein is CASSAPGTGFNEQFF.

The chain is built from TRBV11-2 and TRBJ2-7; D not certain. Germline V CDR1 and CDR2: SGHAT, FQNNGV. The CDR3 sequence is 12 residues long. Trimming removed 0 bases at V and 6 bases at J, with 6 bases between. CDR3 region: CASSLDLSEQYF. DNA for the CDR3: TGTGCCAGCAGCTTAGATCTAAGCGAGCAGTACTTC.

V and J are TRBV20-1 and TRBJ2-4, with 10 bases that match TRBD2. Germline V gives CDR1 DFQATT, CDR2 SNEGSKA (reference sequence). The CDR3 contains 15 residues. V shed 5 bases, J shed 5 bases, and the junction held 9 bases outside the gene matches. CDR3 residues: CSAGAGGLSENIQYF. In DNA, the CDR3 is TGCAGTGCTGGAGCGGGGGGGCTATCGGAAAACATTCAGTACTTC.

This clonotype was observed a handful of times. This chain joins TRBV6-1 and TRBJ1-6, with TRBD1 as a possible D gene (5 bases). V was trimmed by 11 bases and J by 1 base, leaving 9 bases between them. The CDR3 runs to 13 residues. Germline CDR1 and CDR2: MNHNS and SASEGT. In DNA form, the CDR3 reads TGTGCCGGAAGGGGATCCTATAATTCACCCCTCCACTTT. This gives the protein CAGRGSYNSPLHF.

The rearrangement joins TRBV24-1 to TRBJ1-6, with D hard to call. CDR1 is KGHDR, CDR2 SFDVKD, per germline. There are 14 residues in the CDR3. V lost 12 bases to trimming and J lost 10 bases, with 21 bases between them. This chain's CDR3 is CASQARGYGSPLHF. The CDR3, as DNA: TGTGCCTCTCAGGCTCGGGGTTACGGATCACCCCTCCACTTT.

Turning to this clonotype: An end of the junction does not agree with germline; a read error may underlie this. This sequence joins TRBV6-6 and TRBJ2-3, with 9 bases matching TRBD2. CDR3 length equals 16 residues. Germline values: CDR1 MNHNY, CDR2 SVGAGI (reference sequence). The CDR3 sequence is CANSSRLAESTDTQYF. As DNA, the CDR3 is TGTGCCAACAGTTCCAGACTAGCGGAAAGCACAGATACGCAGTATTTT.

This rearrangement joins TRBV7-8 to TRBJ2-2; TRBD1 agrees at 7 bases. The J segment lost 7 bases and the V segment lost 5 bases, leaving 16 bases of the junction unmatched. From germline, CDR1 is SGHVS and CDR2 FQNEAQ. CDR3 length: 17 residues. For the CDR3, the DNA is TGTGCCAGCAGCATACCCGGGACAGCCGGACCCATCGGGGAGCTGTTTTTT. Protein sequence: CASSIPGTAGPIGELFF.

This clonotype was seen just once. The CDR3, as DNA: TGTGCCAGCAGTCCCTTCCCTAGTCCTAGCGGGGGGGCAGACAATGAGCAGTTCTTC. Protein sequence: CASSPFPSPSGGADNEQFF. V usage is TRBV12-3 or TRBV12-4 and J usage is TRBJ2-1; 12 nucleotides match TRBD2. The CDR3 sequence is 19 residues long. V lost 5 bases and J lost 5; bases outside the gene matches: 16.

The CDR3 here is CASSHLKETGGDEQFF. The CDR3 bases are TGTGCCAGCAGTCACCTAAAAGAGACAGGGGGCGATGAGCAGTTCTTC. The rearrangement joins TRBV12-3 or TRBV12-4 to TRBJ2-1; 10 bases align to TRBD1. With 5 bases clipped from V and 8 bases from J, the junction kept 12 bases outside the gene matches. The CDR3 runs to 16 residues.

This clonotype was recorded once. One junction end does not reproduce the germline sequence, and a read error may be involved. DNA of the CDR3: TGTGCTAGCAGCGCGGGGGCGATCCAAGAGACCCAGTACTTC. It is translated as CASSAGAIQETQYF. This sequence joins TRBV9 and TRBJ2-5; D might be TRBD2 (7 bases). The CDR3 length is 14 residues. The germline V gene has CDR1 SGDLS and CDR2 YYNGEE.

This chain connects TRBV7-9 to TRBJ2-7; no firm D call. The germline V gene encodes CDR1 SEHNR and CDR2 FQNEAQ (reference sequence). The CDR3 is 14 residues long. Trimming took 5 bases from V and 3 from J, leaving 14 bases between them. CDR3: CASSPGWGSYEQYF. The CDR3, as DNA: TGTGCCAGCAGCCCGGGTTGGGGTAGCTACGAGCAGTACTTC.